This TCR beta chain was retrieved from a study of identical twins. Germline V gene lookup returns CDR1 MNHNS and CDR2 SASEGT. This CDR3 is built from 14 residues. J was trimmed by 2 bases and V by 6 bases; bases with no gene match: 6. TCRdb redid the calling of the 5' RACE reads with MiXCR, one entry per CDR3 protein. This table has around 340,000 distinct CDR3 sequences, roughly 9% appearing once. V usage is TRBV6-1 and J usage is TRBJ2-7; 8 bases agree with TRBD1. This TCR derives from a woman between 45 and 65 years old in good health. Sequencing input: naive T cells sorted from blood. The CDR3 region has the DNA TGTGCCAGCAGCCTCCGGGACAGGACCTACGAGCAGTACGTC. It is translated as CASSLRDRTYEQYV.